The 5 T cell receptor beta chains below were found in one sample sequenced in a study of T cells in Graves' hyperthyroidism and ophthalmopathy. RNA transcripts yielded amplified TCR beta CDR3 regions. The HTBI primer set drove a first-round RT-PCR of the TCR CDR3. MiXCR, applied by TCRdb to the multiplex PCR reads, yields one record per CDR3 protein. The sample includes around 300,000 distinct CDR3 sequences, 15% of them seen just once. The sequenced material came from blood. The receptors originated from a woman aged 50 to 60 with Graves' hyperthyroidism that later progressed to Graves' ophthalmopathy.

The sample holds many counts of this clonotype. The V call is TRBV24-1, the J call TRBJ1-1, with 7 positions matching TRBD1. CDR1 KGHDR and CDR2 SFDVKD come from the germline V gene. This CDR3 comprises 13 residues. With 2 bases clipped from V and 7 bases from J, the junction kept 3 bases outside the gene matches. This chain's CDR3 is CATSDYQGVEAFF. DNA for the CDR3: TGTGCCACCAGTGATTACCAGGGGGTTGAAGCTTTCTTT.

A few counts support this clonotype. V gene TRBV5-5 combines with J gene TRBJ2-2; no clear D gene. Trimming left V 4 bases short and J 6 bases short, with 13 bases between. Germline-derived CDR1 and CDR2 are SGHKS and YYEKEE (reference sequence). This CDR3 comprises 14 residues. The DNA for the CDR3 is TGTGCCAGCAGCCCTGGGTGGACCTCCGGGGAGCTGTTTTTT. Translation: CASSPGWTSGELFF.

The table lists this clonotype with many counts. This chain connects TRBV27 to TRBJ2-1, with D possibly being TRBD1 (6 bases). The V end was cut by 5 bases, the J end by 2 bases, with 10 bases between. Germline V CDR1 and CDR2: MNHEY, SMNVEV (reference sequence). The length of the CDR3 is 14 residues. CDR3 sequence: CASSRGQTYNEQFF. The DNA of the CDR3 is TGTGCCAGCAGTCGTGGACAGACCTACAATGAGCAGTTCTTC.

V and J are TRBV19 and TRBJ2-2; 10 positions match TRBD1. From germline, CDR1 is LNHDA and CDR2 SQIVND (reference sequence). V shed 5 bases, J shed 4 bases, and the junction held 7 bases outside the gene matches. The CDR3 consists of 16 residues. The CDR3 is CASSPGQGSGTGELFF. The CDR3, as DNA: TGTGCCAGTAGTCCGGGACAGGGGTCGGGCACCGGGGAGCTGTTTTTT. Full variable domain (outside the CDR3, taken from reference TRBV19 and TRBJ2-2): DGGITQSPKYLFRKEGQNVTLSCEQNLNHDAMYWYRQDPGQGLRLIYYSQIVNDFQKGDIAEGYSVSREKKESFPLTVTSAQKNPTAFYLCASSPGQGSGTGELFFGEGSRLTVL.

Regarding this clonotype: A much larger clone is a single base away; this may be a read error. J is TRBJ2-5 and V is TRBV28; TRBD1 is a possible D gene (6 bases). The germline CDR1 and CDR2 sequences are MDHEN and SYDVKM. The CDR3 totals 13 residues. V lost 9 bases and J 5 bases, leaving 16 bases between the germline ends. This CDR3 reads CASSEGDLETQYF. DNA of the CDR3: TGTGCCAGTTCTGAGGGGGATCTGGAGACCCAGTACTTC.